This T cell receptor (beta chain) was sequenced during a study of T cell responses to AZD1222 COVID-19 vaccine. Study background: Pooled in the analysis were second doses at about 4 or about 12 weeks. Study-level results: Most donors were white British and more were female, and clonal diversity was possibly underestimated. No repertoire was sampled before or during the peak T cell response, only after it. Among those given AZD1222, only six were seropositive at baseline.

To note about this clone: The antigen remains unidentified.

CDR3 length: 16 amino acids. Trimming pared 3 bases from V and 4 bases from J, leaving 15 bases between. From germline, CDR1 is SGHTA and CDR2 FQGNSA. Assay: immunoSEQ multiplex PCR; the TCRdb copy retains only in-frame clones and omits some. The data contain some 180,000 clones, 85% to 95% of them singletons. Source: peripheral blood, taken on day 0 of AZD1222 vaccination. The chain combines TRBV7-2 with TRBJ2-2; D is undetermined. This TCR was recovered from an adult in good health. This chain's CDR3 is CASSFQAVSGTGELFF. The CDR3 nucleotides are TGTGCCAGCAGCTTTCAAGCTGTATCTGGCACCGGGGAGCTGTTTTTT. Full variable domain (remainder filled in from reference TRBV7-2 and TRBJ2-2): GAGVSQSPSNKVTEKGKDVELRCDPISGHTALYWYRQSLGQGLEFLIYFQGNSAPDKSGLPSDRFSAERTGGSVSTLTIQRTQQEDSAVYLCASSFQAVSGTGELFFGEGSRLTVL.